The next 23 T cell receptor beta chains were all read from a single sample in a study of T cells after yellow fever vaccination. From the 5' RACE reads, TCRdb called clonotypes with MiXCR, one entry per CDR3 protein. The table has about 63,000 distinct CDR3 sequences, less than 8.5% seen once. The source material was CD8+ T cells sorted from PBMCs, sampled 15 days after the yellow fever booster vaccination. Every receptor here comes from a man aged 30-40 years who received the YFV17D yellow fever vaccine.

The V and J genes are TRBV30 and TRBJ1-2; 7 nucleotides agree with TRBD1. CDR1 is GTSNPN, CDR2 SVGIG, per germline (reference sequence). After removal of 6 bases from V and 8 bases from J, the junction contained 6 bases not matched to a gene. There are 11 residues in the CDR3. This CDR3 reads CACRGTEGYTF. The CDR3, as DNA: TGTGCCTGCAGGGGGACGGAAGGCTACACCTTC.

This clonotype was recorded many times. The CDR3 sequence is CSVTGLSATEAFF. CDR3 sequence (DNA): TGCAGCGTGACAGGATTGTCGGCCACTGAAGCTTTCTTT. The V call is TRBV29-1, the J call TRBJ1-1, with D perhaps matching TRBD1 (6 bases). The CDR3 sequence is 13 residues long. CDR1 is SQVTM and CDR2 is ANQGSEA in the germline V gene. V was cut by 6 bases and J by 4 bases, with 15 bases left in between.

This clonotype was seen many times. The chain is built from TRBV2 and TRBJ1-5; 7 bases align to TRBD1. V trimming: 1 base; J trimming: 7 bases; junction bases outside the gene matches: 7. The length of the CDR3 is 15 residues. CDR1 is SNHLY, CDR2 FYNNEI, per germline. This CDR3 is CASSEVPGDRQPQHF. The CDR3 DNA reads TGTGCCAGCAGTGAAGTCCCCGGGGACAGACAGCCCCAGCATTTT.

V is TRBV5-4 and J is TRBJ2-3, with unresolved D. Germline V lookup: CDR1 SGHNT, CDR2 YYREEE (reference sequence). The V and J ends lost 0 bases and 1 base respectively, with 9 bases between them. The CDR3 extends over 15 amino acids. The CDR3: CASSLVGFGTDTQYF. CDR3 nucleotides: TGTGCCAGCAGCTTGGTGGGTTTCGGCACAGATACGCAGTATTTT.

This clonotype occurred many times. The chain is built from TRBV6-4 and TRBJ2-2, with TRBD2 identical over 10 bases. CDR1 is MRHNA, CDR2 SNTAGT, per germline. V shed 0 bases and J 6 bases; nucleotides not matched to a gene: 7. The CDR3 is 17 residues long. The CDR3 reads CASSDSKLAGDSGELFF. CDR3 in DNA: TGTGCCAGCAGTGACTCTAAGCTAGCGGGAGATTCCGGGGAGCTGTTTTTT.

In this sample, this clonotype turned up many times. This chain connects TRBV6-5 to TRBJ2-3, with 10 bases matching TRBD2. CDR1 and CDR2 (germline): MNHEY, SVGAGI. Trimming at V came to 2 bases and at J to 1 base, leaving 3 bases not matched to a gene. This CDR3 region has 16 residues. The CDR3 DNA reads as TGTGCCAGCAGTTACGTAAGCGGGAGGGGCACAGATACGCAGTATTTT. Translating it yields CASSYVSGRGTDTQYF.

The chain employs TRBV15 and TRBJ2-1; tentatively, D is TRBD2 (6 bases). Germline assignment: CDR1 LNHNV and CDR2 YYDKDF (reference sequence). This CDR3 comprises 15 residues. V shed 3 bases and J shed 8 bases, with 17 bases lying between them. The CDR3 sequence: CATSSPMGGLDEQFF. The DNA for the CDR3 is TGTGCCACCAGCAGCCCGATGGGGGGTTTGGATGAGCAGTTCTTC.

The table lists this clonotype with many counts. DNA for the CDR3: TGTGCCAGCAGCTTCGTCGCCACCGGGGAGCTGTTTTTT. Its translation is CASSFVATGELFF. This chain links TRBV5-8 with TRBJ2-2; D is ambiguous. The germline V and J ends were trimmed by 2 bases and 4 bases, with 6 bases remaining between them. CDR1 and CDR2 from the germline V gene are SGHTS and YDEGEE. The CDR3 is 13 residues long.

This clonotype was detected many times. The chain couples TRBV20-1 to TRBJ2-5; D possibly corresponds to TRBD1 (6 bases). The CDR3 contains 15 residues. Trimming pared 0 bases from V and 2 bases from J, leaving 13 bases between. Germline-derived CDR1 and CDR2 are DFQATT and SNEGSKA (reference sequence). The CDR3 bases are TGCAGTGCTAGAGATCTAATAGGACAGCAAGAGACCCAGTACTTC. Translation gives CSARDLIGQQETQYF.

This chain uses TRBV6-4 with TRBJ2-3; D is undetermined. The CDR3 is 16 amino acids. Germline V lookup: CDR1 MRHNA, CDR2 SNTAGT. Trimming took 3 bases from V and 2 from J, leaving 15 bases between them. CDR3 nucleotide sequence: TGTGCCAGCAGTGAACGACTTAGCCGTCCCACAGATACGCAGTATTTT. This translates into CASSERLSRPTDTQYF.

This clonotype was detected ten times or more. The chain employs TRBV20-1 and TRBJ2-3, with TRBD2 identical over 10 bases. The germline gives CDR1 DFQATT, CDR2 SNEGSKA (reference sequence). V was pared by 4 bases and J by 6 bases, with 13 bases of the junction left unmatched. This CDR3 has 16 amino acids. The CDR3 reads CSANAGASGSSDTQYF. The CDR3 region has the DNA TGCAGTGCTAACGCCGGGGCTAGCGGGAGTAGTGATACGCAGTATTTT.

The V and J genes are TRBV20-1 and TRBJ2-7; TRBD1 matches 10 bases. The germline CDR1 and CDR2 sequences are DFQATT and SNEGSKA (reference sequence). With V trimmed by 3 bases and J by 5 bases, 4 bases remained unmatched. This CDR3 comprises 13 residues. The DNA for the CDR3 is TGCAGTGCTAGGGGACAGGGGTTGGACGAGCAGTACTTC. It translates to CSARGQGLDEQYF.

The sample holds many counts of this clonotype. The chain combines TRBV12-3 or TRBV12-4 with TRBJ1-5; a possible D gene is TRBD1 (6 bases). Trimming removed 8 bases at V and 4 bases at J, with 9 bases between. The CDR3 totals 12 residues. In DNA form, the CDR3 reads TGTGCCAGCGGGGGGCCTAATCAGCCCCAGCATTTT. Translation: CASGGPNQPQHF.

This clonotype was found many times. The J gene is TRBJ2-5, the V gene TRBV2, with 8 bases fitting TRBD1. This CDR3 region has 13 residues. The germline V gene encodes CDR1 SNHLY and CDR2 FYNNEI. The ends lost 6 bases at V and 2 bases at J; junction bases unmatched: 2. This chain's CDR3 is CASRGQGQETQYF. CDR3 sequence (DNA): TGTGCCAGCAGAGGACAGGGACAAGAGACCCAGTACTTC.

This clonotype was seen repeatedly, ten times or more. The genes are TRBV27 and TRBJ2-1, with unresolved D. CDR1 MNHEY and CDR2 SMNVEV come from the germline V gene (reference sequence). The CDR3 is 16 residues long. The V end was cut by 8 bases, the J end by 7 bases, with 24 bases between. CDR3 nucleotide sequence: TGTGCCAGCTCTACCCCTAAGATTGGGGTAAGGAATGAGCAGTTCTTC. Translated, it gives CASSTPKIGVRNEQFF.

This clonotype was seen only a few times. This sequence joins TRBV27 and TRBJ2-1, with D perhaps matching TRBD2 (7 bases). This CDR3 has 15 residues. Germline loops: CDR1 MNHEY, CDR2 SMNVEV (reference sequence). Trimming left V 5 bases short and J 5 bases short, with 16 bases between. The CDR3 sequence: CASSTLGGHDNEQFF. In DNA, the CDR3 is TGTGCCAGCAGTACCCTGGGGGGGCACGACAATGAGCAGTTCTTC.

This clonotype was observed a few times. V is TRBV5-6 and J is TRBJ2-7, with 12 positions matching TRBD2. Germline CDR1 is SGHDT and CDR2 is YYEEEE. Trimming at V came to 4 bases and at J to 2 bases, leaving 1 base not matched to a gene. The length of the CDR3 is 14 residues. As DNA, the CDR3 is TGTGCCAGCAGCGGACTAGCGGGAACCTACGAGCAGTACTTC. The encoded protein is CASSGLAGTYEQYF.

At least ten counts were recorded for this clonotype. V and J are TRBV11-2 and TRBJ2-3; no definite D call. Trimming pared 8 bases from V and 1 base from J, leaving 10 bases between. The CDR3 covers 13 residues. Germline V lookup: CDR1 SGHAT, CDR2 FQNNGV. As DNA, the CDR3 is TGTGCCAGCGAACTGACGGGCACAGATACGCAGTATTTT. This codes for CASELTGTDTQYF.

This clonotype was counted many times. This rearrangement joins TRBV30 to TRBJ2-7, with D hard to call. Germline CDR1 GTSNPN, CDR2 SVGIG (reference sequence). This CDR3 contains 11 residues. With 4 bases removed from V and 3 bases from J, the gap between germline ends came to 7 bases. The CDR3 nucleotides are TGTGCCTGGACTTTGGGCTACGAGCAGTACTTC. Translating it yields CAWTLGYEQYF.

The table lists this clonotype with many counts. The rearrangement uses TRBV5-5 and TRBJ2-1; TRBD2 agrees at 9 bases. Trimming at V came to 10 bases and at J to 4 bases, leaving 9 bases not matched to a gene. The length of the CDR3 is 14 residues. The germline V gene encodes CDR1 SGHKS and CDR2 YYEKEE (reference sequence). The CDR3 spells CAGRIAGEYNEQFF. DNA of the CDR3: TGTGCCGGGAGAATAGCGGGAGAGTACAATGAGCAGTTCTTC.

This clonotype was seen at least ten times. The genes are TRBV14 and TRBJ2-1; 9 positions agree with TRBD1. Germline V lookup: CDR1 SGHDN, CDR2 FVKESK. This CDR3 contains 16 residues. Trimming cost V 4 bases and J 4 bases; bases outside gene matches: 8. The DNA of the CDR3 is TGTGCCAGCAGCCTCTTCGGACAGGGGAGGTACAATGAGCAGTTCTTC. It encodes CASSLFGQGRYNEQFF.

This clonotype was found many times. This chain links TRBV4-3 with TRBJ2-2; D gene unclear. Germline CDR1 and CDR2: LGHNA and YSLEER. V was trimmed by 0 bases and J by 3 bases, leaving 8 bases between them. CDR3 length: 15 residues. The CDR3 reads CASSQDFGYTGELFF. CDR3 nucleotide sequence: TGCGCCAGCAGCCAAGATTTCGGGTACACCGGGGAGCTGTTTTTT.

This clonotype has at least ten counts. This chain links TRBV9 with TRBJ2-3, with D possibly TRBD2 on 6 matching bases. Germline CDR1 reads SGDLS; CDR2 reads YYNGEE. The V gene lost 1 base and the J gene lost 6 bases, with 12 bases spanning the gap. This CDR3 has 14 residues. The CDR3 coding sequence is TGTGCCAGCAGCGTATTCGGCGGAGGGGATACGCAGTATTTT. This encodes CASSVFGGGDTQYF.